The rows below give T cell receptor beta chains drawn from one sample of a study of T cells in Graves' hyperthyroidism and ophthalmopathy. TCRdb itself ran the multiplex PCR reads through MiXCR, one entry per CDR3 protein. The table records hundreds of thousands of distinct CDR3 sequences, 15% to 19% of them present only once. The specimen was blood. All receptors derive from a woman aged 18-29 years with Graves' hyperthyroidism. Each CDR3 is given with its conserved first and last residue. A D gene is named only where the DNA matches it firmly. Clone size is not always given. Where it is, it says once, few, many or a class for expanded clones.

v_call	clone_size	j_call	d_call	cdr3_nt	cdr3_aa
TRBV5-6	few	TRBJ1-6	.	TGTGCCAGCAGCTTGGCGTCAAATTCACCCCTCCACTTT	CASSLASNSPLHF
TRBV11-2	few	TRBJ2-5	TRBD1	TGTGCCAGCAGCTTAATTTTGGACAGGGGAGGGCAAGAGACCCAGTACTTC	CASSLILDRGGQETQYF
TRBV6-2/TRBV6-3	.	TRBJ1-2	.	TGTGCCAGCAGTTACCAGGGCCTCGGCCATGGCTACACCTTC	CASSYQGLGHGYTF
TRBV6-5	.	TRBJ2-5	.	TGTGCCAGCAGTTACTCGGAGGCTCCGGGGACCCAGTACTTC	CASSYSEAPGTQYF
TRBV12-3/TRBV12-4	.	TRBJ2-1	.	TGTGCCAGCAGACGAGGGGCTCCGAACTACAATGAGCAGTTCTTC	CASRRGAPNYNEQFF
TRBV6-2/TRBV6-3	.	TRBJ2-7	.	TGTGCCAGTCAGGGAACGCCAGAAAGGTCCTACGAGCAGTACTTC	CASQGTPERSYEQYF
TRBV12-3/TRBV12-4	many	TRBJ2-7	TRBD1	TGTGCCAGCAGTATCGCTAGGGACAGGTCGTCCGAGCAGTACTTC	CASSIARDRSSEQYF
TRBV11-2	many	TRBJ2-7	.	TGTGCCAGCAGCTTAGGTCCCAGTACCTACGAGCAGTACTTC	CASSLGPSTYEQYF
TRBV7-2	many	TRBJ2-1	.	TGTGCCAGCAGCTCAATCAGGGGGGATAATGAGCAGTTCTTC	CASSSIRGDNEQFF
TRBV20-1	many	TRBJ1-5	.	TGCAGTGCTAGTTCGGTTCTGGGCAATCAGCCCCAGCATTTT	CSASSVLGNQPQHF
TRBV2	many	TRBJ1-1	.	TGTGCCAGCAGTGATGTCAACACTGAAGCTTTCTTT	CASSDVNTEAFF
TRBV9	few	TRBJ2-3	TRBD2	TGTGCCAGCAGCTCAAGACTAGCGGGGGAGTTTGATACGCAGTATTTT	CASSSRLAGEFDTQYF
TRBV4-1	few	TRBJ2-1	TRBD1	TGCGCCAGCAGCCAACCTCAGGGGGCCCTATACAATGAGCAGTTCTTC	CASSQPQGALYNEQFF
TRBV7-2	many	TRBJ2-1	.	TGTGCCAGCAGCCGACGGACAACCGCCTCCTACAATGAGCAGTTCTTC	CASSRRTTASYNEQFF
TRBV6-1	.	TRBJ1-2	.	TGTGCCAGCAGGGGGGGGGACCGGCTGGAGTATGGCTACACCTTC	CASRGGDRLEYGYTF
TRBV24-1	.	TRBJ2-1	TRBD2	TGTGCCACCAGTGCCCTACTGACTAGCGGGAGCAATGAGCAGTTCTTC	CATSALLTSGSNEQFF
TRBV2	many	TRBJ1-1	TRBD1	TGTGCCAGCAACGGCGGACAGGGAACAGCTGGGTACACTGAAGCTTTCTTT	CASNGGQGTAGYTEAFF
TRBV11-3	many	TRBJ2-1	TRBD2	TGTGCCAGCAGCCGGGGGACTAGCGAGGGGGGTGAGCAGTTCTTC	CASSRGTSEGGEQFF
TRBV27	few	TRBJ1-6	.	TGTGCCAGCAGTTTATCACCGGGGGGCAATTCACCCCTCCACTTT	CASSLSPGGNSPLHF
TRBV7-2	many	TRBJ1-2	.	TGTGCCAGCAGCTCTTACGTCGGCTATGGCTACACCTTC	CASSSYVGYGYTF
TRBV3-1	few	TRBJ2-2	TRBD2	TGTGCCAGCAGCCAGGGACTAGCGGGGGATTGGAACACCGGGGAGCTGTTTTTT	CASSQGLAGDWNTGELFF
TRBV4-1	few	TRBJ2-5	TRBD1	TGCGCCAGCAGCCAGACAGGGGGGGAAGAGACCCAGTACTTC	CASSQTGGEETQYF
TRBV13	many	TRBJ2-7	.	TGTGCCAGCAGCCCCCTGCGGACGAGCTCCTACGAGCAGTACTTC	CASSPLRTSSYEQYF
TRBV7-2	.	TRBJ2-3	TRBD2	TGTGCCAGCAGCCTACCGACTAGCGGGACAGATACGCAGTATTTT	CASSLPTSGTDTQYF
TRBV6-2/TRBV6-3	many	TRBJ2-5	.	TGTGCCAGCACTATTCGGGAGACCCAGTACTTC	CASTIRETQYF
TRBV29-1	once	TRBJ1-5	.	TGCAGCGTTATCGAACAGGGTCAGCCCCAGCATTTT	CSVIEQGQPQHF
TRBV29-1	.	TRBJ2-7	.	TGCAGCGTTGTAGGCGGGATCCTCGATCGCTCCTACGAGCAGTACTTC	CSVVGGILDRSYEQYF
TRBV5-1	many	TRBJ1-5	.	TGCGCCAGCAGCTTTGGGGTAGGGGGTCAGCCCCAGCATTTT	CASSFGVGGQPQHF
TRBV2	many	TRBJ1-1	.	TGTGCCAGCAGTGCCCGGGGAGGGAACACTGAAGCTTTCTTT	CASSARGGNTEAFF
TRBV5-1	few	TRBJ1-1	.	TGCGCCAGCAGCACGGGCTGGGGGGGTGCCACTGAAGCTTTCTTT	CASSTGWGGATEAFF
TRBV3-1	few	TRBJ2-2	.	TGTGCCAGCAGCCAGGGGGGAAGCGGTGGTTTCACCGGGGAGCTGTTTTTT	CASSQGGSGGFTGELFF
TRBV7-8	few	TRBJ2-1	TRBD2	TGTGCCAGCAGCAACAAGCGGGGTAGCTACAATGAGCAGTTCTTC	CASSNKRGSYNEQFF
TRBV20-1	many	TRBJ2-1	TRBD2	TGCAGTGCTACACTAGCGGGATTGGAGCAGTTCTTC	CSATLAGLEQFF
TRBV7-2	many	TRBJ1-5	.	TGTGCCAGCAGCTCGGGGACATACAATCAGCCCCAGCATTTT	CASSSGTYNQPQHF
TRBV6-1	many	TRBJ1-5	TRBD1	TGTGCCATCGAGCCAGGGGGTAGCAATCAGCCCCAGCATTTT	CAIEPGGSNQPQHF